One sample yielded the 29 T cell receptor beta chains listed below, sequenced in a study of neurological immune-mediated disorders. MiXCR, applied by TCRdb to the 5' RACE reads, yields one record per CDR3 protein. The table includes roughly 61,000 distinct CDR3 sequences, approximately 11% detected once. The time point here: longitudinal time-point 1 (baseline). The sample consisted of PBMCs. The receptor source for this set is a male donor with HTLV-1-associated myelopathy (HAM/TSP).

This clonotype was recorded at least ten times. The CDR3 DNA sequence: TGCGCCAGCTCCCTGCCGGCGAGGGGCTACACCTTC. Translating gives CASSLPARGYTF. The chain links TRBV4-1 to TRBJ1-2; D is uncertain. CDR1 MGHRA and CDR2 YSYEKL come from the germline V gene. The length of the CDR3 is 12 residues. V shed 8 bases and J shed 8 bases, with 15 bases lying between them.

This clonotype was recorded many times. The V call is TRBV7-9, the J call TRBJ1-1; a weak D match, TRBD1 (5 bases). Germline V gene lookup returns CDR1 SEHNR and CDR2 FQNEAQ (reference sequence). The CDR3 runs 13 residues. With 7 bases removed from V and 6 bases from J, the gap between germline ends came to 15 bases. The CDR3 loop reads CASNKNGGSEAFF. In DNA form, the CDR3 reads TGTGCCAGCAACAAAAACGGGGGTTCTGAAGCTTTCTTT.

A note on this clonotype: Because the CDR3's place on the DNA is in doubt, the DNA is left out and the CDR3 is given as listed by TCRdb. CDR3 region: CSARANRATYEQYFGPNTEAFF. V usage is TRBV20-1 and J usage is TRBJ1-1; the listed D gene, TRBD1, was not tested against the DNA. A total of 22 residues make up the CDR3, ends included. Germline V CDR1 and CDR2: DFQATT, SNEGSKA (reference sequence).

In this sample, this clonotype turned up many times. This chain uses TRBV2 with TRBJ1-5; 7 bases are shared with TRBD1. J lost 5 bases, V lost 4 bases, and 5 bases had no gene match. The CDR3 is made up of 14 amino acids. Germline CDR1 and CDR2: SNHLY and FYNNEI. CDR3 amino acids: CASSGQGLDQPQHF. CDR3 nucleotides: TGTGCCAGCAGTGGACAGGGTTTGGATCAGCCCCAGCATTTT.

In this sample, this clonotype turned up many times. The gene calls are TRBV20-1 and TRBJ1-1; the D gene is possibly TRBD1 (5 bases). Trimming took off 6 bases at V and 1 base at J, with 15 bases between the two ends. In germline, CDR1 is DFQATT, CDR2 SNEGSKA (reference sequence). CDR3 length: 14 amino acids. The DNA for the CDR3 is TGCAGTGCCAGTCACGGGACGGCGAACACTGAAGCTTTCTTT. Protein: CSASHGTANTEAFF.

With regard to this clonotype: A much larger clone differs from this one at a single base, so this may be a read error. V and J are TRBV18 and TRBJ2-1; TRBD2 might be the D (5 bases). CDR1 and CDR2 (germline): KGHSH, LQKENI. This CDR3 is 13 amino acids long. DNA of the CDR3: TGTGCCAGCTTACCACAGCGGAGCAATGAGCAGTTCTTC. Its translation is CASLPQRSNEQFF.

This clonotype was counted only a few times. The V call is TRBV5-1, the J call TRBJ1-3; D unresolved. The germline gives CDR1 SGHRS, CDR2 YFSETQ. V lost 0 bases and J lost 0, with 4 bases in between. The CDR3 has 14 residues. The CDR3 region has the DNA TGCGCCAGCAGCTTGGACTTCTCTGGAAACACCATATATTTT. This codes for CASSLDFSGNTIYF.

This clonotype was counted at least ten times. The chain has TRBV5-6 and TRBJ1-6; 8 nucleotides line up with TRBD1. There are 16 residues in the CDR3. J was trimmed by 6 bases and V by 2 bases; bases with no gene match: 7. Germline V gene lookup returns CDR1 SGHDT and CDR2 YYEEEE. This CDR3 is CASSLITRGPNSPLHF. CDR3 bases: TGTGCCAGCAGCTTAATAACCAGGGGGCCTAATTCACCCCTCCACTTT. The full variable domain, rest sourced from reference TRBV5-6 and TRBJ1-6, is DAGVTQSPTHLIKTRGQQVTLRCSPKSGHDTVSWYQQALGQGPQFIFQYYEEEERQRGNFPDRFSGHQFPNYSSELNVNALLLGDSALYLCASSLITRGPNSPLHFGNGTRLTVT.

In its sample, this clonotype was seen many times. V and J are TRBV4-2 and TRBJ1-2; the D gene is possibly TRBD1 (6 bases). V shed 4 bases and J shed 4 bases, with 10 bases lying between them. The CDR3 is made up of 13 amino acids. Germline lookup yields CDR1 LGHNA and CDR2 YNFKEQ. CDR3 sequence: CASSRTEGYGYTF. The DNA for the CDR3 is TGTGCCAGCAGCCGGACAGAAGGCTATGGCTACACCTTC.

The rearrangement uses TRBV25-1 and TRBJ1-2; TRBD1 is a possible D gene (5 bases). From germline, CDR1 is MGHDK and CDR2 SYGVNS. With 8 bases removed from V and 3 bases from J, the gap between germline ends came to 16 bases. The CDR3 runs 14 residues. As DNA, the CDR3 is TGTGCCAGCCGACAAGGCGGGGCTCACTATGGCTACACCTTC. It yields the protein CASRQGGAHYGYTF.

The chain combines TRBV15 with TRBJ2-7; TRBD2 is a possible D gene (5 bases). V was pared by 10 bases and J by 7 bases, with 20 bases between. This CDR3 comprises 13 residues. The germline CDR1 and CDR2 sequences are LNHNV and YYDKDF (reference sequence). CDR3 coding DNA: TGTGCCAAGGGCGGGCAGGCCGGACGGGAGCAGTACTTC. Translation: CAKGGQAGREQYF.

This clonotype was seen at least ten times. This chain links TRBV9 with TRBJ1-6; D is unresolved. Trimming left V 0 bases short and J 7 bases short, with 8 bases between. This CDR3 region has 14 residues. The germline V gene encodes CDR1 SGDLS and CDR2 YYNGEE. The CDR3 is CASSVGAQNSPLHF. Here the CDR3 DNA reads TGTGCCAGCAGCGTAGGGGCGCAAAATTCACCCCTCCACTTT. The full variable domain, its missing parts supplied by reference TRBV9 and TRBJ1-6, is DSGVTQTPKHLITATGQRVTLRCSPRSGDLSVYWYQQSLDQGLQFLIQYYNGEERAKGNILERFSAQQFPDLHSELNLSSLELGDSALYFCASSVGAQNSPLHFGNGTRLTVT.

This clonotype was seen many times. This chain links TRBV28 with TRBJ2-7; a weak D match, TRBD1 (7 bases). Between the trimmed V and J ends, which lost 4 bases and 5 bases, there was a span of 15 bases. The CDR3 has 14 residues. CDR1 and CDR2 from the germline V gene are MDHEN and SYDVKM. DNA of the CDR3: TGTGCCAGCAGTTACCCCCAGGGGGGCCACGAGCAGTACTTC. Its translation is CASSYPQGGHEQYF.

This clonotype was recorded many times. The chain has TRBV3-1 and TRBJ2-3; D unresolved. Trimming stripped 2 bases from V and 5 bases from J, with 11 bases between. The CDR3 spans 14 residues. The germline V gene has CDR1 LGHDT and CDR2 YNNKEL (reference sequence). The CDR3 DNA follows: TGTGCCAGCAGCCAATACTCCCCACGAGATACGCAGTATTTT. Its translation: CASSQYSPRDTQYF.

This clonotype was observed at least ten times. This chain uses TRBV7-8 with TRBJ1-6; 8 nucleotides agree with TRBD1. Germline values: CDR1 SGHVS, CDR2 FQNEAQ. The CDR3 sequence is 17 residues long. V was clipped by 5 bases and J by 3 bases; unmatched bases: 9. CDR3 protein: CASSDDRGKVYNSPLHF. CDR3 coding DNA: TGTGCCAGCAGCGATGACAGGGGAAAAGTCTATAATTCACCCCTCCACTTT.

This clonotype was recorded many times. V usage is TRBV10-1 and J usage is TRBJ2-6; TRBD1 aligns across 7 bases. With V trimmed by 4 bases and J by 0 bases, 3 bases remained unmatched. The CDR3 is 16 residues long. CDR1 and CDR2 from the germline V gene are WNHNN and SYGVQD (reference sequence). The CDR3 DNA is TGCGCCAGCAGTGGGGACAGCCTCTCTGGGGCCAACGTCCTGACTTTC. Encoded protein: CASSGDSLSGANVLTF.

This clonotype was seen repeatedly, ten times or more. This rearrangement joins TRBV5-6 to TRBJ1-6, with D maybe TRBD1 (5 bases). The V and J ends lost 1 base and 7 bases respectively, with 9 bases between them. This CDR3 has 14 residues. The germline V gene has CDR1 SGHDT and CDR2 YYEEEE. CDR3 in DNA: TGTGCCAGCAGCTTGCAGGGAACCAATTCACCCCTCCACTTT. Its protein product is CASSLQGTNSPLHF.

This clonotype was observed at least ten times. This rearrangement joins TRBV28 to TRBJ2-3; a possible D gene is TRBD1 (5 bases). The ends were cut back, 2 bases at V and 11 bases at J, with 11 bases in the middle. Germline-derived CDR1 and CDR2 are MDHEN and SYDVKM. This CDR3 has 12 amino acids. The CDR3, as DNA: TGTGCCAGCAGTTTAAACCAGGGCGGGCAGTATTTT. Amino acid sequence: CASSLNQGGQYF.

There are many counts of this clonotype. The chain links TRBV29-1 to TRBJ2-5, with 7 positions matching TRBD2. This CDR3 region has 13 residues. V dropped 7 bases and J dropped 4; count of bases not matched to a gene: 9. Germline CDR1 SQVTM, CDR2 ANQGSEA. CDR3 sequence reads: CSGTLGGVETQYF. The CDR3 DNA reads TGCAGCGGGACCCTGGGGGGGGTAGAGACCCAGTACTTC.

This clonotype came up many times. The chain carries TRBV7-2 and TRBJ1-5; D gene unclear. CDR1 and CDR2 from the germline V gene are SGHTA and FQGNSA. V was clipped by 0 bases and J by 0 bases, with 9 bases between them. The CDR3 extends over 16 amino acids. The CDR3 loop is CASSLATDYSNQPQHF. As DNA, the CDR3 is TGTGCCAGCAGCTTAGCGACGGACTATAGCAATCAGCCCCAGCATTTT.

The table lists this clonotype with many counts. V is TRBV29-1 and J is TRBJ2-1, with 7 nucleotides matching TRBD2. The V and J ends lost 0 bases and 8 bases, in that order; junction bases with no gene match: 10. CDR1 SQVTM and CDR2 ANQGSEA come from the germline V gene. This CDR3 is 15 amino acids long. CDR3 sequence: CSVEDPQRGIDEQFF. Written as DNA, the CDR3 is TGCAGCGTTGAAGATCCCCAGCGGGGAATCGATGAGCAGTTCTTC.

The chain links TRBV24-1 to TRBJ2-5; tentative D call: TRBD1 (6 bases). The CDR3 spans 16 residues. Germline V gene lookup returns CDR1 KGHDR and CDR2 SFDVKD. V was trimmed by 0 bases and J by 3 bases, leaving 13 bases between them. CDR3 DNA sequence: TGTGCCACCAGTGATTTGAGGGGGTGGACTGAAGAGACCCAGTACTTC. It specifies CATSDLRGWTEETQYF.

A remark on this clonotype: This sequence may be a read error, since a much larger clone differs from it by one base. V gene TRBV6-1 combines with J gene TRBJ2-5; perhaps TRBD1 as D (5 bases). The CDR3 runs 14 residues. Germline CDR1 is MNHNS and CDR2 is SASEGT. The CDR3: CASSQQGWQATQYF. CDR3 sequence (DNA): TGTGCCAGCAGTCAGCAGGGTTGGCAAGCGACCCAGTACTTC.

There are many counts of this clonotype. CDR3: CASSLETGATYEQYF. CDR3 bases: TGCGCCAGCAGCTTGGAGACAGGCGCTACCTACGAGCAGTACTTC. V usage is TRBV5-1 and J usage is TRBJ2-7, with D tentatively TRBD1 (6 bases). This CDR3 is built from 15 residues. CDR1 and CDR2 from the germline V gene are SGHRS and YFSETQ. The V end lost 0 bases, the J end lost 2 bases, and 12 bases lay between the germline ends.

In this sample, this clonotype turned up many times. The rearrangement links TRBV25-1 to TRBJ1-1; TRBD1 aligns across 9 bases. The CDR3 has 15 residues. Germline V CDR1 and CDR2: MGHDK, SYGVNS. With V trimmed by 0 bases and J by 3 bases, 2 bases remained unmatched. This CDR3 is CASSEYGTGHTEAFF. In DNA, the CDR3 is TGTGCCAGCAGTGAATATGGGACAGGGCACACTGAAGCTTTCTTT.

As for this clonotype: A junction end diverges from the germline sequence, so it may reflect a read error. The chain carries TRBV25-1 and TRBJ2-5; D is tentatively TRBD1 or TRBD2 (6 bases each). Looked up from germline, CDR1 is MGHDK and CDR2 is SYGVNS. The CDR3 runs to 16 residues. The CDR3 loop reads CASSEQGGGSQKTQYF. The CDR3 nucleotides read TGTGCCAGCAGTGAACAAGGAGGGGGTTCCCAAAAGACCCAGTACTTC. Variable domain in full (rest from reference TRBV25-1 and TRBJ2-5): EADIYQTPRYLVIGTGKKITLECSQTMGHDKMYWYQQDPGMELHLIHYSYGVNSTEKGDLSSESTVSRIRTEHFPLTLESARPSHTSQYLCASSEQGGGSQKTQYFGPGTRLLVL.

This clonotype was counted many times. This chain joins TRBV4-3 and TRBJ2-1; perhaps TRBD2 as D (5 bases). The CDR3 length is 14 residues. Germline CDR1 is LGHNA and CDR2 is YSLEER. V dropped 0 bases and J dropped 8 bases, with 11 bases sitting between them. The CDR3 spells CASSQEREKDEQFF. The DNA for the CDR3 is TGCGCCAGCAGCCAAGAACGGGAAAAAGATGAGCAGTTCTTC.

With respect to this clonotype: A read error may explain this, as a much larger clone is one base away. The chain is built from TRBV27 and TRBJ1-1; the D gene is possibly TRBD1 (5 bases). Germline-derived CDR1 and CDR2 are MNHEY and SMNVEV (reference sequence). The CDR3 is made up of 15 amino acids. As DNA, the CDR3 is TGTGTCAGCAGTTCCGCCGGGACGGGCAACACTGAAGCTTTCTTT. Protein sequence: CVSSSAGTGNTEAFF.

This clonotype was found many times. V is TRBV6-6 and J is TRBJ2-7; 12 positions match TRBD2. Trimming removed 5 bases from V and 3 bases from J; junction bases left unmatched: 8. Germline V gene sequence: CDR1 MNHNY, CDR2 SVGAGI (reference sequence). The CDR3 consists of 16 residues. The CDR3 loop is CASSPELLAGGYEQYF. CDR3 nucleotides: TGTGCCAGCAGTCCGGAACTACTAGCGGGGGGCTACGAGCAGTACTTC.